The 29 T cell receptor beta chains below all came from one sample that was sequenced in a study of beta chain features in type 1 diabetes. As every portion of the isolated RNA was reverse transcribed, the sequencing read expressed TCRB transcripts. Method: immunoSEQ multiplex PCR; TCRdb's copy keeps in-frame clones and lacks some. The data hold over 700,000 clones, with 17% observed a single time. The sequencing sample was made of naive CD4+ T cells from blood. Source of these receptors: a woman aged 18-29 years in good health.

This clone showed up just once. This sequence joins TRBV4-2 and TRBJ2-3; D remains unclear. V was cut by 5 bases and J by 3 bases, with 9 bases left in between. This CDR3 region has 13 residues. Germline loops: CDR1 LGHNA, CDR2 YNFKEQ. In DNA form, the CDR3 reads TGTGCCAGCAGCAACCTAGTTACAGATACGCAGTATTTT. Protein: CASSNLVTDTQYF.

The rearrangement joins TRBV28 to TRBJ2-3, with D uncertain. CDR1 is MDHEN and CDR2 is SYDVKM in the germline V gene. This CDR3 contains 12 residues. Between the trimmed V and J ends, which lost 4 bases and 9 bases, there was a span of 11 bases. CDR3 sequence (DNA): TGTGCCAGCAGTTCCCGTTCCCTCACGCAGTATTTT. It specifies CASSSRSLTQYF.

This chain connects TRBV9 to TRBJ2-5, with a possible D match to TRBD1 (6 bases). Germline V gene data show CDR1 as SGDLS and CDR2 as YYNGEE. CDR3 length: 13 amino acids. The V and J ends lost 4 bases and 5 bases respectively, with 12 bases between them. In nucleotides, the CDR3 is TGTGCCAGCAGCCGACAGGATGGGGAGACCCAGTACTTC. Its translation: CASSRQDGETQYF.

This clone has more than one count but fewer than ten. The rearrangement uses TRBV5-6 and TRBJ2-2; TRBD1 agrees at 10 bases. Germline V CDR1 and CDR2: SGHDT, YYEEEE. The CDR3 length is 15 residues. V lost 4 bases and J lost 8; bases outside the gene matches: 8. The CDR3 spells CASSRYDRGRGELFF. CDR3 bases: TGTGCCAGCAGCCGATATGACAGGGGGCGAGGGGAGCTGTTTTTT. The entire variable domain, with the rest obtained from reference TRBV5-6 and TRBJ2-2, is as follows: DAGVTQSPTHLIKTRGQQVTLRCSPKSGHDTVSWYQQALGQGPQFIFQYYEEEERQRGNFPDRFSGHQFPNYSSELNVNALLLGDSALYLCASSRYDRGRGELFFGEGSRLTVL.

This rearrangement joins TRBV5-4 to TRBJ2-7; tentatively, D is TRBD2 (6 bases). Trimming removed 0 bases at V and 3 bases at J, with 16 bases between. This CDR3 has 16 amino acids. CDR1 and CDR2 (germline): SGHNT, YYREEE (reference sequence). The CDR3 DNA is TGTGCCAGCAGCTTGGGAGTCGGGACCGGGGGCTACGAGCAGTACTTC. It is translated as CASSLGVGTGGYEQYF.

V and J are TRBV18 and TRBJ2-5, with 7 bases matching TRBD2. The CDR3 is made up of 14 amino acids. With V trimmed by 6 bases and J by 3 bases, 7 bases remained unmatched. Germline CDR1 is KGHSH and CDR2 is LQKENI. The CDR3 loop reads CASSSGLAEETQYF. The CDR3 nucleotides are TGTGCCAGCTCCTCAGGTCTAGCGGAAGAGACCCAGTACTTC.

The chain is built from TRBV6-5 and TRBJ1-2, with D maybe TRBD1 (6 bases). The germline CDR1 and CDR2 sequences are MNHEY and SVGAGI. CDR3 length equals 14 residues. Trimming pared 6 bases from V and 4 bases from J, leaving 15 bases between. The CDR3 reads CASSRGRLFYGYTF. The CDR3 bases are TGTGCCAGCAGCCGGGGGCGACTATTCTATGGCTACACCTTC.

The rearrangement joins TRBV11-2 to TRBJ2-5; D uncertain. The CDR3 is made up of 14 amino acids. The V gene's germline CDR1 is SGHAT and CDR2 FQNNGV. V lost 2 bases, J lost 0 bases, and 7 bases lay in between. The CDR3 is CASSLSPYQETQYF. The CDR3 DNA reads TGTGCCAGCAGCTTATCACCGTACCAAGAGACCCAGTACTTC.

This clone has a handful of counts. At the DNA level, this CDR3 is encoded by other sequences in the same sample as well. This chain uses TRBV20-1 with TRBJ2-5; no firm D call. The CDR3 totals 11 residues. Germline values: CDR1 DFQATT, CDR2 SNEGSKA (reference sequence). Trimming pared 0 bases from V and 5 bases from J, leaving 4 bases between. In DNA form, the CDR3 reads TGCAGTGCTAGAGATTACGAGACCCAGTACTTC. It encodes CSARDYETQYF.

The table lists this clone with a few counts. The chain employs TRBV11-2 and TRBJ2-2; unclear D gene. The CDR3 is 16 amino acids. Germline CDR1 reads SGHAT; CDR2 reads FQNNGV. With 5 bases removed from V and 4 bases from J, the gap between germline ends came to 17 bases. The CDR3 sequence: CASSPSRRAITGELFF. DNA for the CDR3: TGTGCCAGCAGCCCCTCAAGAAGGGCAATCACCGGGGAGCTGTTTTTT.

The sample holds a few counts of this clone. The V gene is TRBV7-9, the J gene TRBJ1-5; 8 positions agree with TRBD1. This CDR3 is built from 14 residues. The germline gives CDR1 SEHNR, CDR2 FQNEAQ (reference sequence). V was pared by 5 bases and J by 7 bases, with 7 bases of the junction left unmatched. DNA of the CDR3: TGTGCCAGCAGCACCCAGGGGGCAGGCCAGCCCCAGCATTTT. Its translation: CASSTQGAGQPQHF.

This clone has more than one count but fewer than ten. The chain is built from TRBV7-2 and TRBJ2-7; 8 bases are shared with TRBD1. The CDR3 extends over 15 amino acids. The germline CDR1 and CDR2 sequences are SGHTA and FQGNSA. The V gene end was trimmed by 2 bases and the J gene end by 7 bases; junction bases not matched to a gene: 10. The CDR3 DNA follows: TGTGCCAGCAGCTTAATCCCTGGACAGGGATATGAGCAGTACTTC. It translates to CASSLIPGQGYEQYF.

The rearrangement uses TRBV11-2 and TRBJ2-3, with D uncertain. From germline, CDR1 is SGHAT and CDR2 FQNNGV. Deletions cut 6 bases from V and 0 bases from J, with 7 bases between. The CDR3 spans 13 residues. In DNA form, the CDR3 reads TGTGCCAGCAGATCCAGTAGCACAGATACGCAGTATTTT. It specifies CASRSSSTDTQYF.

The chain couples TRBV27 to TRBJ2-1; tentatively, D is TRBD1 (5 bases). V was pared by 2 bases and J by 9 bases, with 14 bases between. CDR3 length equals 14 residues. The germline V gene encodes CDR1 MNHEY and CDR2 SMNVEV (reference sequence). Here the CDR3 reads CASSLKDQGSEQFF. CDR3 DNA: TGTGCCAGCAGTTTAAAGGACCAGGGTAGTGAGCAGTTCTTC.

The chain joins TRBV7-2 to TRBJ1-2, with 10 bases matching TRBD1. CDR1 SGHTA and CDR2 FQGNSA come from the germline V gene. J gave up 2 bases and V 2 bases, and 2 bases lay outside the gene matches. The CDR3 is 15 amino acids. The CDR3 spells CASSLWDRGNYGYTF. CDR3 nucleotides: TGTGCCAGCAGCTTATGGGACAGGGGAAACTATGGCTACACCTTC.

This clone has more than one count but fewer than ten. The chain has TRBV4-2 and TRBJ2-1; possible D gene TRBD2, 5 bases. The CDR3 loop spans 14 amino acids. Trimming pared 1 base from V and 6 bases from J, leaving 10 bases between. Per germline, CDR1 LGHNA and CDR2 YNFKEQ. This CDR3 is CASSQGEQTNEQFF. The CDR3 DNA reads TGTGCCAGCAGCCAAGGGGAGCAGACCAATGAGCAGTTCTTC.

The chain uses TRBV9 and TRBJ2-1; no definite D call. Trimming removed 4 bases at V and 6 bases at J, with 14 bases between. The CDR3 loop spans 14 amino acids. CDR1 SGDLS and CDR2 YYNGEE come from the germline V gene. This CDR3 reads CASSQDPWGNEQFF. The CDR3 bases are TGTGCCAGCAGCCAAGACCCCTGGGGCAATGAGCAGTTCTTC.

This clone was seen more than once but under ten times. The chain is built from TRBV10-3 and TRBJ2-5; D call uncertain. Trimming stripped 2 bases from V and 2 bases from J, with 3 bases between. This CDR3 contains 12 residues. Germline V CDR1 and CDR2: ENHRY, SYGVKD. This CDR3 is CAISEKQETQYF. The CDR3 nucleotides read TGTGCCATCAGTGAGAAACAAGAGACCCAGTACTTC.

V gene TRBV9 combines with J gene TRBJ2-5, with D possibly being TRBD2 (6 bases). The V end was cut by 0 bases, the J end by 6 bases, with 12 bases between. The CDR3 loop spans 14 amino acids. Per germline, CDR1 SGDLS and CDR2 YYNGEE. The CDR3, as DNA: TGTGCCAGCAGCGTAGCCGGGACTTGGCAGACCCAGTACTTC. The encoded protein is CASSVAGTWQTQYF.

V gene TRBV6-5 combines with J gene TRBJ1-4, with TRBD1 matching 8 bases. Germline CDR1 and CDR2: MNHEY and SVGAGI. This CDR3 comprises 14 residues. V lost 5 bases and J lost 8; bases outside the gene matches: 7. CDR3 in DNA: TGTGCCAGCAGTCGGACAGGGATACCGGAAAAACTGTTTTTT. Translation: CASSRTGIPEKLFF.

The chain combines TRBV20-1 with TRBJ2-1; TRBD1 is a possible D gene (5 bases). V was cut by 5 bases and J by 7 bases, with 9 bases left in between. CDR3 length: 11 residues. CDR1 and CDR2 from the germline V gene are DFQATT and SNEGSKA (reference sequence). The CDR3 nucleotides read TGCAGTGCTCCGGACACTAATGAGCAGTTCTTC. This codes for CSAPDTNEQFF.

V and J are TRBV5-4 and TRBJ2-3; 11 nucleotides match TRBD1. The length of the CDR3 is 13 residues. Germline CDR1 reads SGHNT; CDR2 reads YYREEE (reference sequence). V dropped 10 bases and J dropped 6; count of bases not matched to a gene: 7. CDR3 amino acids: CAGGTGGLDTQYF. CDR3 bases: TGTGCCGGCGGGACAGGGGGTTTGGATACGCAGTATTTT. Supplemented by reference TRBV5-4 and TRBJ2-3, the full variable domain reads ETGVTQSPTHLIKTRGQQVTLRCSSQSGHNTVSWYQQALGQGPQFIFQYYREEENGRGNFPPRFSGLQFPNYSSELNVNALELDDSALYLCAGGTGGLDTQYFGPGTRLTVL.

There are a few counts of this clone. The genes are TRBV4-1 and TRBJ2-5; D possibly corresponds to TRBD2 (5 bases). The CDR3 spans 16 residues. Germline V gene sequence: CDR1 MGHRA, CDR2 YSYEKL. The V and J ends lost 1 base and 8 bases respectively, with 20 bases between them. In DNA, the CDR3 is TGCGCCAGCAGCCAAGGACCACTAGGGTCCGTAGAAACCCAGTACTTC. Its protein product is CASSQGPLGSVETQYF.

The CDR3 protein is CASSRRDRAAGELFF. The CDR3 bases are TGTGCCAGCAGCCGCCGGGACAGGGCCGCCGGGGAGCTGTTTTTT. This chain connects TRBV7-2 to TRBJ2-2, with TRBD1 identical over 9 bases. The CDR3 is made up of 15 amino acids. Looked up from germline, CDR1 is SGHTA and CDR2 is FQGNSA. With 5 bases clipped from V and 6 bases from J, the junction kept 7 bases outside the gene matches.

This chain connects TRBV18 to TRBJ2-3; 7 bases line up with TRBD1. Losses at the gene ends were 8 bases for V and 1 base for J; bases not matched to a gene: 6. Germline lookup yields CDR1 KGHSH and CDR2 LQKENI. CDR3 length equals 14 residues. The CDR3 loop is CASTMTGRTDTQYF. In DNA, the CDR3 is TGTGCCAGCACAATGACAGGGCGCACAGATACGCAGTATTTT.

The CDR3 protein is CASSPRSSSRPYEQYF. The CDR3 bases are TGTGCCAGCAGCCCTAGGAGCTCCTCTCGCCCCTACGAGCAGTACTTC. The chain recombines TRBV7-9 with TRBJ2-7; D is unclear. With 5 bases removed from V and 2 bases from J, the gap between germline ends came to 19 bases. Germline-derived CDR1 and CDR2 are SEHNR and FQNEAQ (reference sequence). The CDR3 runs 16 residues.

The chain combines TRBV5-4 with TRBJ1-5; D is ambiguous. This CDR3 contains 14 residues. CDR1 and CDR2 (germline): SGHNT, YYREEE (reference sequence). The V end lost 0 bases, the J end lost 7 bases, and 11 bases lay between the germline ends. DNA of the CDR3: TGTGCCAGCAGCTTGGAGGGAGTTGGGCAGCCCCAGCATTTT. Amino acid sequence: CASSLEGVGQPQHF.

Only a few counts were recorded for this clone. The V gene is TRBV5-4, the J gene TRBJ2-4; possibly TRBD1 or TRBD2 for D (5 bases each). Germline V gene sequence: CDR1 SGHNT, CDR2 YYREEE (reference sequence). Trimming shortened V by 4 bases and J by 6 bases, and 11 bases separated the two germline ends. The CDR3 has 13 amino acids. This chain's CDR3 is CASSQGTTNIQYF. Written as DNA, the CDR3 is TGTGCCAGCAGCCAAGGGACCACAAACATTCAGTACTTC.

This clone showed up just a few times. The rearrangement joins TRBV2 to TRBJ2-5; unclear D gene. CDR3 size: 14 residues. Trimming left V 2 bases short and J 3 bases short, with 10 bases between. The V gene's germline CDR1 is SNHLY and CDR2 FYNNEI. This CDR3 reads CASSELLVEETQYF. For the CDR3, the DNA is TGTGCCAGCAGTGAACTGCTGGTAGAAGAGACCCAGTACTTC.